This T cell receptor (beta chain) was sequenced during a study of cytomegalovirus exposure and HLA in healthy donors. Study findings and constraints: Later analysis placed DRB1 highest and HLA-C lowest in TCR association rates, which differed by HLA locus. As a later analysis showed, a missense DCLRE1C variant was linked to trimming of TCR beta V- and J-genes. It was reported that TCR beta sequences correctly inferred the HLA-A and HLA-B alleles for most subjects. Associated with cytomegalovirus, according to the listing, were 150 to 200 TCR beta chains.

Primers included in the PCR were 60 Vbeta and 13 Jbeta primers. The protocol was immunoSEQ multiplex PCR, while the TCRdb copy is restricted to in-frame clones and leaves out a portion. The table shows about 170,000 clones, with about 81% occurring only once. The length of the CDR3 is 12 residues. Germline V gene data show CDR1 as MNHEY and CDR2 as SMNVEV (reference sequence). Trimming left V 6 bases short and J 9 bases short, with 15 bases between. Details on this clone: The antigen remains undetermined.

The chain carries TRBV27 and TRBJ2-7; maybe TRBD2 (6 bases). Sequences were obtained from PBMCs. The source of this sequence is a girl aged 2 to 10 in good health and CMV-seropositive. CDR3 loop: CASSPWRGGQYF. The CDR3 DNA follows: TGTGCCAGCAGCCCGTGGCGGGGTGGGCAGTACTTC.